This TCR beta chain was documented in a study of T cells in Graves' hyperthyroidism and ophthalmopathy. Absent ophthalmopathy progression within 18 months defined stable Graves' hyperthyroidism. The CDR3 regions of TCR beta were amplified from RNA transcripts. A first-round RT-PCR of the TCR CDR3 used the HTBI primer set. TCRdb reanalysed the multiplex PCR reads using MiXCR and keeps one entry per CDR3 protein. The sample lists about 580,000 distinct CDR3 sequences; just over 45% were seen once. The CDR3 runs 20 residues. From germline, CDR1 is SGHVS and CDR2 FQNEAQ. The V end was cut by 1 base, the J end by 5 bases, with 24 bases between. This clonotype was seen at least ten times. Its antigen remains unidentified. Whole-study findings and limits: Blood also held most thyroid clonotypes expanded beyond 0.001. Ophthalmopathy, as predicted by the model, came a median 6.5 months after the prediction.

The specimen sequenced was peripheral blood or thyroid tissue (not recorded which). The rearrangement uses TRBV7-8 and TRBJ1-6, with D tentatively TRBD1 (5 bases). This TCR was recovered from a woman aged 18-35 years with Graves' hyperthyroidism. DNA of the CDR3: TGTGCCAGCAGCTTAGTGAGGGGCAGTCAGGAACTCGGGCATAATTCACCCCTCCACTTT. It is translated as CASSLVRGSQELGHNSPLHF.